The clone carrying this T cell receptor (beta chain) occurred many times. Its antigen is as yet unknown. This specimen belongs to a study of CD8 T cells in ankylosing spondylitis. Whole-study findings and limits: Seemingly distinctive of ankylosing spondylitis blood was a TCR beta motif formed by eight highly homologous variants. Relatively scarce in peripheral blood, disease-linked clones were CD8+.

Germline values: CDR1 SGHKS, CDR2 YYEKEE (reference sequence). V was pared by 2 bases and J by 0 bases, with 3 bases of the junction left unmatched. The CDR3 consists of 15 residues. Quantitative barcoded 5'-RACE was used to prepare TCR beta libraries. TCRdb fed the 5' RACE reads into MiXCR, producing one record per CDR3 protein. Of roughly 250,000 distinct CDR3 sequences listed, roughly 8.6% were seen once; the top ten hold about 6.5%. The sequence was obtained from a male donor with ankylosing spondylitis or in good health (not recorded which). The source material was blood, either unsorted or a sorted T cell fraction (not recorded which). The rearrangement joins TRBV5-5 to TRBJ2-3; 7 bases are shared with TRBD2. As DNA, the CDR3 is TGTGCCAGCAGCTTTGGGCGGGGGAGCACAGATACGCAGTATTTT. Translated, it gives CASSFGRGSTDTQYF.